This TCR beta chain was sequenced for a study of read filtering for tumor transcriptome and immune sequencing. Findings and caveats of the study: Compared with RNA-seq, IR-seq gave much higher clonotype depth and reliability. In IR-seq, single-read clonotypes were approximately 83% of clonotypes but around 4% of reads.

Molecular barcoded adaptors covering alpha/delta and beta/gamma chains were used on roughly 400 ng RNA. TCRdb re-called the reads with MiXCR, one entry per CDR3 protein. The sample comprises approximately 93,000 distinct CDR3 sequences, around a fifth of which are singletons, and 11% rests with the top ten. This CDR3 has 15 amino acids. Trimming at V came to 3 bases and at J to 4 bases, leaving 8 bases not matched to a gene. In its sample, this clonotype was seen many times. Its target is unknown. The sample comprised a population of CD138-negative cells sorted from bone marrow. V usage is TRBV12-3 or TRBV12-4 and J usage is TRBJ2-5, with TRBD2 matching over 7 bases. The TCR sequence derives from a donor aged 40 or over with multiple myeloma. CDR3 amino acids: CASSFFAGGGETQYF. The DNA of the CDR3 is TGTGCCAGCAGTTTTTTTGCGGGCGGGGGAGAGACCCAGTACTTC.